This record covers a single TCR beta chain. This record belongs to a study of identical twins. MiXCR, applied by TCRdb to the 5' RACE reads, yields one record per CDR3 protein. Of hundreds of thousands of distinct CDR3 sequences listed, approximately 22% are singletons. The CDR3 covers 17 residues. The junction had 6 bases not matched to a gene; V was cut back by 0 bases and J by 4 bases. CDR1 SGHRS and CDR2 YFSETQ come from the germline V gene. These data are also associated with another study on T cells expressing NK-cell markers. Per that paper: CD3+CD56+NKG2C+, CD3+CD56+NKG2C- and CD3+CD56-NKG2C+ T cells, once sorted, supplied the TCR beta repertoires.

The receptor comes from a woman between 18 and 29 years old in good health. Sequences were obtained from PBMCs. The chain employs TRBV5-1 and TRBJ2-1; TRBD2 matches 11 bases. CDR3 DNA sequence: TGCGCCAGCAGCTTGGGGTCGACTAGCGGGACTTACAATGAGCAGTTCTTC. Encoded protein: CASSLGSTSGTYNEQFF.